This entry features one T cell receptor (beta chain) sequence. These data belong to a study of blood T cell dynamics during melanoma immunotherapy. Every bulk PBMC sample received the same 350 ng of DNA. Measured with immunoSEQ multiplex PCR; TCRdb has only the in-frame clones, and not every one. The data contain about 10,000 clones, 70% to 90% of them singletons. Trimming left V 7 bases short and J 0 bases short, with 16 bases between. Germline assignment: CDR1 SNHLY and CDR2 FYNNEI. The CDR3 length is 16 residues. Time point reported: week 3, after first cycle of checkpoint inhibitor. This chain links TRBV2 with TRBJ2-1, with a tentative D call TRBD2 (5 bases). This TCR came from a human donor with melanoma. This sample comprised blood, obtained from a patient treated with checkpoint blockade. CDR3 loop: CASKEDVGSSYNEQFF. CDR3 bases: TGTGCCAGCAAGGAAGACGTGGGGAGCTCCTACAATGAGCAGTTCTTC.